Described below is a single T cell receptor (beta chain) sequence and its context. The data are from a study of blood T cells in healthy people across ages. CDR3 length equals 10 residues. Deletions cut 3 bases from V and 7 bases from J, with 6 bases between. CDR1 is SQVTM, CDR2 ANQGSEA, per germline. Sample-barcoded 5' priming and a J-beta primer mix drove a second PCR of about 7 to 11 cycles. From each sample, at least 2.5 million paired-end reads containing CDR3 were obtained. Each CDR3 protein gets one entry after TCRdb re-called the 5' RACE reads with MiXCR. The top ten hold over 30% of the sample, which has about 640,000 distinct CDR3 sequences, 58% seen once.

The TCR comes from a man between 60 and 70 years old in good health. The source material was blood. This chain connects TRBV29-1 to TRBJ2-5, with D unclear. The CDR3 bases are TGCAGCGTTGAGTCCAGGACCCAGTACTTC. Amino acid sequence: CSVESRTQYF.